This paragraph covers one T cell receptor (beta chain) sequence. Its antigen is as yet unknown. PCR was performed using 60 Vbeta and 13 Jbeta primers. The data were produced by immunoSEQ multiplex PCR, yet TCRdb's version contains in-frame clones alone and is incomplete. The sample carries about 200,000 clones, around 79% recorded once. The sample is drawn from a study of cytomegalovirus exposure and HLA in healthy donors. Study findings and constraints: Reports indicate that TCR beta sequences accurately predicted the HLA-A and HLA-B alleles of most subjects. The classifier, whose performance was assessed in both the original and validation cohorts, reportedly diagnosed cytomegalovirus status with high specificity and sensitivity. The listing of roughly 160 TCR beta chains classed them as cytomegalovirus-associated.

V trimming: 8 bases; J trimming: 5 bases; junction bases outside the gene matches: 10. The germline gives CDR1 MNHEY, CDR2 SVGAGI. The CDR3 is 14 residues long. The sequence derives from a girl between 10 and 17 years old in good health and CMV-seropositive. The V call is TRBV6-5, the J call TRBJ1-2; TRBD1 agrees at 8 bases. The sequenced sample was PBMCs. The CDR3 spells CASLPQGARYGYTF. In DNA form, the CDR3 reads TGTGCCAGCCTACCTCAGGGGGCTCGTTATGGCTACACCTTC.